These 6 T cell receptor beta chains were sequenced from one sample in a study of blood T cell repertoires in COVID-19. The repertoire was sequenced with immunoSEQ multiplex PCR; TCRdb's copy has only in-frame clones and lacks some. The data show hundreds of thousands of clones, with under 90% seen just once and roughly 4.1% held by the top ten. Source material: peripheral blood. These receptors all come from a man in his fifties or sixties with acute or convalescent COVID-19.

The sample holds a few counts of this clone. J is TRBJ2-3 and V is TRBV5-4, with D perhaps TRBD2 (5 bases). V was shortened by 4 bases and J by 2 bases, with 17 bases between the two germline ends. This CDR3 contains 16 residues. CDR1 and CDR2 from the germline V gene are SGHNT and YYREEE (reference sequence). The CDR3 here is CASSPPGRGLTDTQYF. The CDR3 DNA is TGTGCCAGCAGCCCGCCAGGCCGGGGTCTCACAGATACGCAGTATTTT.

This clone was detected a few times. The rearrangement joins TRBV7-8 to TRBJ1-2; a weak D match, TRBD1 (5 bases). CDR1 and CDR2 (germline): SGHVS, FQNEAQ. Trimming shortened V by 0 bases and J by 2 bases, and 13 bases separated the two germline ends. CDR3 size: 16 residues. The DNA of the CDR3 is TGTGCCAGCAGCTTAGCGAGTCTTGACAGCAACTATGGCTACACCTTC. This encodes CASSLASLDSNYGYTF.

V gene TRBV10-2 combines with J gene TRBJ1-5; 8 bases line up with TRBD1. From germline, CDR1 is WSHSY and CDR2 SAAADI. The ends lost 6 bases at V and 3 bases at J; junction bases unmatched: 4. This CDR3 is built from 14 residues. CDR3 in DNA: TGCGCCAGCAGGGAGACAGGGGTCAATCAGCCCCAGCATTTT. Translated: CASRETGVNQPQHF.

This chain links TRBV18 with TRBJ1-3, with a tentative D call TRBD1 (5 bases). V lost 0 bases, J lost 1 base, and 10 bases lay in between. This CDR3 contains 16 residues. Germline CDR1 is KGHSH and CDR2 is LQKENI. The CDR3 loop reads CASSPPGLTSGNTIYF. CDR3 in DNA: TGTGCCAGCTCACCACCGGGACTGACTTCTGGAAACACCATATATTTT.

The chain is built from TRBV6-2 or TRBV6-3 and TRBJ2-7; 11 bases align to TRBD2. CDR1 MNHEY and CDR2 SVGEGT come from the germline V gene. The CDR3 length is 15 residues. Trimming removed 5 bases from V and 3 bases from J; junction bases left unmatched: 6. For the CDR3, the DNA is TGTGCCAGCAGTGCGGCCGGGACTAGCGGCTACGAGCAGTACTTC. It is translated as CASSAAGTSGYEQYF.

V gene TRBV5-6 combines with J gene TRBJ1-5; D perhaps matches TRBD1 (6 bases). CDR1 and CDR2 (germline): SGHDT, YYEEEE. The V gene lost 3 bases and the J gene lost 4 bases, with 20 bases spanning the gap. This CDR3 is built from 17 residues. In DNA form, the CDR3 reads TGTGCCAGCAGCTACTACAGGGATGTAGCAATGAATCAGCCCCAGCATTTT. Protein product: CASSYYRDVAMNQPQHF. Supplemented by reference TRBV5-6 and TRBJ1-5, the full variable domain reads DAGVTQSPTHLIKTRGQQVTLRCSPKSGHDTVSWYQQALGQGPQFIFQYYEEEERQRGNFPDRFSGHQFPNYSSELNVNALLLGDSALYLCASSYYRDVAMNQPQHFGDGTRLSIL.